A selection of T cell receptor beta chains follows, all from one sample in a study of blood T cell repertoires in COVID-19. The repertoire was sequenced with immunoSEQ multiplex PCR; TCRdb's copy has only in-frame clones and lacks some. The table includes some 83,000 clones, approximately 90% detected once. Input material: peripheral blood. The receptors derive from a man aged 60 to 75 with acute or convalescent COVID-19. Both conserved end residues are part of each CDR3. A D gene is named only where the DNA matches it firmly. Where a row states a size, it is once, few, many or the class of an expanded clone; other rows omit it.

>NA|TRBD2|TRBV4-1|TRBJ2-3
CASSQDLTGTRADTQYF
TGCGCCAGCAGCCAAGATTTGACCGGGACTAGAGCAGATACGCAGTATTTT
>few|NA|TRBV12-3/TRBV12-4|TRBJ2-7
CASSRTAEQYF
TGTGCCAGCAGTCGGACTGCCGAGCAGTACTTC
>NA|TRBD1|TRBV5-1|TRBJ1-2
CASSTSGGEGYGYTF
TGCGCCAGCAGCACCTCAGGGGGCGAAGGCTATGGCTACACCTTC
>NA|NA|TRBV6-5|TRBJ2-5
CASSSGELQETQYF
TGTGCCAGCAGTTCAGGGGAGCTCCAAGAGACCCAGTACTTC
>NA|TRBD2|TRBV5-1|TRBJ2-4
CASSFNPGTSEAKNIQYF
TGCGCCAGCAGCTTTAATCCCGGGACTAGCGAAGCCAAAAACATTCAGTACTTC
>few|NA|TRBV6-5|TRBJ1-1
CASSRGIYGTEAFF
TGTGCCAGCAGCCGGGGGATCTATGGCACTGAAGCTTTCTTT
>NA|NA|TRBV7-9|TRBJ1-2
CASSDSGVLGYTF
TGTGCCAGCAGCGACTCAGGGGTTCTTGGCTACACCTTC
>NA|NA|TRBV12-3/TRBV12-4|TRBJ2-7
CASRSGLDYEQYF
TGTGCCAGCAGATCGGGACTCGACTACGAGCAGTACTTC
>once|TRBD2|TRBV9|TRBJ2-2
CASSRRGDLNTGELFF
TGTGCCAGCAGCAGGCGGGGGGACCTGAACACCGGGGAGCTGTTTTTT
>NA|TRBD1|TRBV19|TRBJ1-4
CASNLGQGDKLFF
TGTGCCAGTAACCTCGGACAGGGGGATAAACTGTTTTTT
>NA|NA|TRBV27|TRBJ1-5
CASSLIRGGQPQHF
TGTGCCAGCAGTTTGATTAGGGGTGGTCAGCCCCAGCATTTT
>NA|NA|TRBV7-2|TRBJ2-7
CASSLKAPTGEQYF
TGTGCCAGCAGCTTAAAGGCACCTACAGGCGAGCAGTACTTC
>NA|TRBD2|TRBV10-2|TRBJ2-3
CASGGGITDTQYF
TGCGCCAGCGGCGGGGGGATCACAGATACGCAGTATTTT
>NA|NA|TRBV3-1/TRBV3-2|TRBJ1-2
CASSQVEGLGGYTF
TGTGCCAGCAGCCAAGTGGAGGGGCTCGGTGGCTACACCTTC
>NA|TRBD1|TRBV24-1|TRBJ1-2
CATSDSGTGGADGYTF
TGTGCCACCAGTGATTCTGGGACAGGGGGCGCAGATGGCTACACCTTC
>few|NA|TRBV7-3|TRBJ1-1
CASSTQRGTEAFF
TGTGCCAGCAGCACCCAAAGGGGGACTGAAGCTTTCTTT
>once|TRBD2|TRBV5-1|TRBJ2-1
CASSPGLLNNEQFF
TGCGCCAGCAGCCCGGGACTATTAAACAATGAGCAGTTCTTC
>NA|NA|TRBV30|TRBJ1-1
CAWRGGPGTEAFF
TGTGCCTGGAGGGGGGGACCGGGGACTGAAGCTTTCTTT
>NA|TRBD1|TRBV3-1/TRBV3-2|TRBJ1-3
CASSRRDRGSGNTIYF
TGTGCCAGCAGCCGCCGGGACAGGGGATCTGGAAACACCATATATTTT
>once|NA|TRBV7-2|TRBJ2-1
CASSFSGNGGNEQFF
TGTGCCAGCAGCTTCAGTGGGAACGGAGGCAATGAGCAGTTCTTC
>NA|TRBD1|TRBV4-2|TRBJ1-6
CASSQVAGTGNSPLHF
TGTGCCAGCAGCCAAGTAGCCGGGACAGGGAATTCACCCCTCCACTTT
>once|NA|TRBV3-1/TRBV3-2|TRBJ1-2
CASSQDLSVNYGYTF
TGTGCCAGCAGCCAAGACCTCTCAGTAAACTATGGCTACACCTTC
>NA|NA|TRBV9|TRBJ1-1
CASSGSNNAEAFF
TGTGCCAGCAGCGGGAGCAACAACGCTGAAGCTTTCTTT
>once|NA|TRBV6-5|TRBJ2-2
CASTRSEAGELFF
TGTGCCAGCACCCGTAGCGAGGCCGGGGAGCTGTTTTTT
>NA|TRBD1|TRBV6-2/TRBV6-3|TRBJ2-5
CASSFPMDRVAQETQYF
TGTGCCAGCAGTTTCCCGATGGACAGGGTTGCTCAAGAGACCCAGTACTTC
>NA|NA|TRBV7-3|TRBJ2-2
CASSLSRGGNTGELFF
TGTGCCAGCAGCTTATCTAGGGGCGGGAACACCGGGGAGCTGTTTTTT
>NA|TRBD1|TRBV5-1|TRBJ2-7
CASSATGGAYEQYF
TGCGCCAGCAGCGCGACAGGGGGCGCGTACGAGCAGTACTTC
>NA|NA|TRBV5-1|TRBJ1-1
CASSLALGALNEAFF
TGCGCCAGCAGCTTGGCCTTAGGGGCCCTGAATGAAGCTTTCTTT
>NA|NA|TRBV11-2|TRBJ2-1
CASIPPGGHEQFF
TGTGCCAGCATCCCCCCGGGGGGCCATGAGCAGTTCTTC
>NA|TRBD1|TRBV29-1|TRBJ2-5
CSVNRGQETQYF
TGCAGCGTTAACAGGGGCCAAGAGACCCAGTACTTC
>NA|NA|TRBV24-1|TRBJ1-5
CATSASSTGLNQPQHF
TGTGCCACCAGTGCATCTTCGACAGGCCTGAATCAGCCCCAGCATTTT
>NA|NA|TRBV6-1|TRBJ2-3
CASSEARWGPGGSLTDTQYF
TGTGCCAGCAGTGAAGCGCGGTGGGGGCCTGGGGGTAGCCTCACAGATACGCAGTATTTT
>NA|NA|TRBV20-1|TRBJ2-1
CSAFRNEQFF
TGCAGTGCTTTCCGTAATGAGCAGTTCTTC
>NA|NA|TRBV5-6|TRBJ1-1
CASSLVPGQLMNTEAFF
TGTGCCAGCAGCTTGGTTCCAGGGCAGCTAATGAACACTGAAGCTTTCTTT
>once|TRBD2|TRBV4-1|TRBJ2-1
CASSQVGLAGRGPYNEQFF
TGCGCCAGCAGCCAAGTCGGACTAGCGGGCAGGGGTCCCTACAATGAGCAGTTCTTC
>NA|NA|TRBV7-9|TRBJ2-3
CASSPRGPDTQYF
TGTGCCAGCAGCCCCAGGGGTCCAGATACGCAGTATTTT
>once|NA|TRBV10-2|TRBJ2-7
CASSAGHSSYEQYF
TGCGCCAGCAGTGCGGGTCATAGCTCCTACGAGCAGTACTTC
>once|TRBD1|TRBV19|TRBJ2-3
CASSTSGGPPDTQYF
TGTGCCAGTAGCACTTCAGGGGGCCCCCCAGATACGCAGTATTTT
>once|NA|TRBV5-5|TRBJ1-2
CASSFRQDPNYGYTF
TGTGCCAGCAGCTTCAGACAGGATCCTAACTATGGCTACACCTTC
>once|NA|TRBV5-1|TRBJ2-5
CASSLGILANQETQYF
TGCGCCAGCAGCTTGGGAATCTTAGCGAATCAAGAGACCCAGTACTTC